This T cell receptor beta chain emerged from a study of blood T cell repertoires in COVID-19. Study information: Sources were T cells, B-cell-depleted T cells, or PBMCs; the material itself was cDNA or gDNA.

Original handling: The assay estimated nucleated cells by amplifying reference gene primers. Data came from immunoSEQ multiplex PCR; TCRdb stores just in-frame clones and leaves some out. Clonal size and the V and J genes are those of that table, whereas D and trimming came from the DNA. Here the sample spans 90,000 to 110,000 clones, around 74% being singletons. V was trimmed by 5 bases and J by 2 bases, leaving 14 bases between them. The length of the CDR3 is 15 residues. Per germline, CDR1 SEHNR and CDR2 FQNEAQ (reference sequence). Sequenced sample: peripheral blood. The receptor was derived from a woman between 70 and 85 years old with acute or convalescent COVID-19. The chain links TRBV7-9 to TRBJ2-3; the D gene is possibly TRBD1 (6 bases). The CDR3 region has the DNA TGTGCCAGCAGCCGGGGACAAGTAGTCACAGATACGCAGTATTTT. It codes for CASSRGQVVTDTQYF.